What follows are 10 T cell receptor beta chains derived from one specimen sequenced in a study of early T cells in non-severe SARS-CoV-2 infection. TCRdb reprocessed the 5' RACE reads via MiXCR and lists one record per CDR3 protein. This table has around 53,000 distinct CDR3 sequences, 10% to 15% appearing once. The sample taken for sequencing was whole blood. The receptors shown here come from an adult who was a healthcare worker with PCR-confirmed SARS-CoV-2 infection or an uninfected control (not recorded which).

This rearrangement joins TRBV27 to TRBJ1-4, with TRBD1 matching 7 bases. Germline-derived CDR1 and CDR2 are MNHEY and SMNVEV (reference sequence). CDR3 length: 14 amino acids. V lost 6 bases to trimming and J lost 8 bases; unmatched junction nucleotides: 9. The CDR3 is CASSGQALGEKLFF. The CDR3 DNA reads TGTGCCAGCAGCGGACAGGCCCTAGGGGAAAAACTGTTTTTT.

This clonotype was counted many times. The genes are TRBV7-9 and TRBJ1-1; D remains ambiguous. Trimming left V 6 bases short and J 0 bases short, with 11 bases between. The CDR3 totals 14 residues. Germline CDR1 is SEHNR and CDR2 is FQNEAQ (reference sequence). This CDR3 is CASSKLSLNTEAFF. The CDR3, as DNA: TGTGCCAGCAGTAAACTTTCATTGAACACTGAAGCTTTCTTT.

This clonotype was observed at least ten times. This chain connects TRBV20-1 to TRBJ2-5, with 8 bases lining up with TRBD2. Germline lookup yields CDR1 DFQATT and CDR2 SNEGSKA (reference sequence). The length of the CDR3 is 15 residues. The V gene end was trimmed by 4 bases and the J gene end by 0 bases; junction bases not matched to a gene: 7. The CDR3: CSATLAGSYQETQYF. The CDR3 DNA reads as TGCAGTGCTACGTTAGCGGGGTCGTACCAAGAGACCCAGTACTTC.

The chain combines TRBV6-1 with TRBJ1-2; D is unclear. In germline, CDR1 is MNHNS, CDR2 SASEGT. Trimming cost V 4 bases and J 4 bases, with 16 bases left between them. CDR3 length equals 15 residues. The CDR3 coding sequence is TGTGCCAGCAGTGTATCCCATCGGGTTGGCTATGGCTACACCTTC. The encoded protein is CASSVSHRVGYGYTF.

This clonotype was observed many times. This chain uses TRBV19 with TRBJ1-4; the D is unclear. This CDR3 is 20 amino acids long. Germline V gene data show CDR1 as LNHDA and CDR2 as SQIVND (reference sequence). The germline V and J ends were trimmed by 7 bases and 2 bases, with 29 bases remaining between them. The CDR3 region is CASTTLVPASSPATNEKLFF. The DNA for the CDR3 is TGTGCCAGTACAACCCTCGTACCCGCTAGTAGCCCCGCGACTAATGAAAAACTGTTTTTT.

This clonotype has a count of ten or more. The V gene is TRBV6-1, the J gene TRBJ2-7; 8 bases are a match to TRBD1. This CDR3 is 14 amino acids long. Germline CDR1 MNHNS, CDR2 SASEGT. Trimming removed 6 bases from V and 0 bases from J; junction bases left unmatched: 4. The CDR3 DNA reads TGTGCCAGCAGAACCGGACAGGGCTCCTACGAGCAGTACTTC. The encoded protein is CASRTGQGSYEQYF.

This clonotype was detected a few times. The gene calls are TRBV28 and TRBJ1-2; no definite D call. The CDR3 sequence is 12 residues long. The germline V gene encodes CDR1 MDHEN and CDR2 SYDVKM. The V end lost 8 bases, the J end lost 0 bases, and 7 bases lay between the germline ends. The CDR3 region is CASVPPNYGYTF. The DNA of the CDR3 is TGTGCCAGCGTCCCCCCTAACTATGGCTACACCTTC.

In this sample, this clonotype turned up a few times. The V gene is TRBV3-1, the J gene TRBJ2-7; 7 nucleotides agree with TRBD2. After removal of 7 bases from V and 2 bases from J, the junction contained 8 bases not matched to a gene. Per the germline V gene, CDR1 is LGHDT and CDR2 is YNNKEL (reference sequence). This CDR3 has 14 amino acids. CDR3 DNA sequence: TGTGCCAGCACCACGACGGGACTAACCTACGAGCAGTACTTC. The encoded protein is CASTTTGLTYEQYF.

This clonotype was detected a few times. The chain employs TRBV12-5 and TRBJ2-7; 7 positions match TRBD1. Germline loops: CDR1 LGHNT, CDR2 FRNRAP. The J segment lost 5 bases and the V segment lost 7 bases, leaving 11 bases of the junction unmatched. This CDR3 comprises 14 residues. Written as DNA, the CDR3 is TGTGCTAGTGCCACGACAGGGCCTTCAGACGAGCAGTACTTC. Protein sequence: CASATTGPSDEQYF.

This clonotype came up many times. The chain carries TRBV28 and TRBJ2-4, with no clear D. This CDR3 has 16 residues. Germline V gives CDR1 MDHEN, CDR2 SYDVKM. V was clipped by 1 base and J by 1 base, with 11 bases between them. CDR3 sequence: CASSLFRGLAKNIQYF. The CDR3 bases are TGTGCCAGCAGTTTATTCCGAGGTCTCGCCAAAAACATTCAGTACTTC.